Shown below are 17 T cell receptor beta chains from a single sample sequenced in a study of shared clonotypes between healthy human individuals. The repertoire was sequenced with immunoSEQ multiplex PCR; TCRdb's copy has only in-frame clones and lacks some. The profile covers some 1,400,000 clones, with 96% appearing a single time and roughly 1.2% taken by the ten largest. Material: naive CD4+ T cells sorted from blood. Subset: CD45RA+ positively selected. These receptors originate from a man aged 25-45 years in good health.

The V and J genes are TRBV7-9 and TRBJ2-4; D is perhaps TRBD1 (5 bases). With 5 bases removed from V and 0 bases from J, the gap between germline ends came to 11 bases. Per the germline V gene, CDR1 is SEHNR and CDR2 is FQNEAQ (reference sequence). The CDR3 covers 15 residues. The CDR3 is CASSPTQGAKNIQYF. The CDR3 region has the DNA TGTGCCAGCAGCCCGACTCAGGGAGCCAAAAACATTCAGTACTTC.

The genes are TRBV2 and TRBJ2-7; D unresolved. This CDR3 comprises 14 residues. V was shortened by 5 bases and J by 5 bases, with 16 bases between the two germline ends. Germline-derived CDR1 and CDR2 are SNHLY and FYNNEI. The CDR3 DNA reads as TGTGCCAGCAGTTTGCCAGCGCGGTTAAACGAGCAGTACTTC. It is translated as CASSLPARLNEQYF.

The CDR3, as DNA: TGCGCCAGCAGCTCACAGGGGGCCTCCAATGAGCAGTTCTTC. The encoded protein is CASSSQGASNEQFF. The gene calls are TRBV5-1 and TRBJ2-1; 9 nucleotides line up with TRBD1. The length of the CDR3 is 14 residues. Germline V gene sequence: CDR1 SGHRS, CDR2 YFSETQ. The V segment lost 3 bases and the J segment 6 bases; nucleotides outside the gene matches: 4. Using reference TRBV5-1 and TRBJ2-1 for the parts outside the CDR3, the full variable domain is KAGVTQTPRYLIKTRGQQVTLSCSPISGHRSVSWYQQTPGQGLQFLFEYFSETQRNKGNFPGRFSGRQFSNSRSEMNVSTLELGDSALYLCASSSQGASNEQFFGPGTRLTVL.

A word on this clone: Other DNA sequences from this sample encode an identical CDR3 as well. The V gene is TRBV30, the J gene TRBJ1-1, with D uncertain. The V gene lost 0 bases and the J gene lost 0 bases, with 5 bases spanning the gap. CDR1 and CDR2 (germline): GTSNPN, SVGIG (reference sequence). The CDR3 covers 13 residues. CDR3 nucleotides: TGTGCCTGGAGTGTACGACTGAACACTGAAGCTTTCTTT. Its translation: CAWSVRLNTEAFF.

This rearrangement joins TRBV5-5 to TRBJ2-5; the D gene is possibly TRBD1 (6 bases). This CDR3 region has 14 residues. The V end was cut by 3 bases, the J end by 1 base, with 10 bases between. CDR1 and CDR2 (germline): SGHKS, YYEKEE (reference sequence). CDR3 in amino acids: CASSSQGTQETQYF. The CDR3 region has the DNA TGTGCCAGCAGCTCACAGGGAACCCAAGAGACCCAGTACTTC.

The genes are TRBV28 and TRBJ2-3; D uncertain. Deletions cut 7 bases from V and 1 base from J, with 9 bases between. Germline CDR1 MDHEN, CDR2 SYDVKM. CDR3 length equals 13 residues. The CDR3 here is CASNTLGTDTQYF. The CDR3 DNA is TGTGCCAGCAACACCTTGGGCACAGATACGCAGTATTTT.

This clone was picked up one time. The V and J genes are TRBV28 and TRBJ2-7; TRBD2 is a possible D gene (6 bases). The CDR3 has 14 residues. Trimming took 7 bases from V and 4 from J, leaving 17 bases between them. Germline CDR1 reads MDHEN; CDR2 reads SYDVKM. CDR3 residues: CASKGGAGWYEQYF. Written as DNA, the CDR3 is TGTGCCAGCAAGGGCGGGGCGGGTTGGTACGAGCAGTACTTC.

V gene TRBV9 combines with J gene TRBJ2-7, with D hard to call. This CDR3 is built from 15 residues. V was clipped by 0 bases and J by 0 bases, with 10 bases between them. Germline CDR1 reads SGDLS; CDR2 reads YYNGEE. The CDR3 loop is CASSVAVGFSYEQYF. DNA of the CDR3: TGTGCCAGCAGCGTAGCTGTAGGCTTCTCCTACGAGCAGTACTTC.

The gene calls are TRBV10-3 and TRBJ1-4; D not resolved. Germline V gene data show CDR1 as ENHRY and CDR2 as SYGVKD. This CDR3 spans 15 amino acids. V lost 2 bases to trimming and J lost 8 bases, with 15 bases between them. CDR3 region: CAISENPGWEEKLFF. CDR3 in DNA: TGTGCCATCAGTGAGAATCCGGGTTGGGAGGAAAAACTGTTTTTT.

The rearrangement joins TRBV2 to TRBJ2-5; 7 bases are shared with TRBD1. The CDR3 consists of 14 residues. J was trimmed by 3 bases and V by 4 bases; bases with no gene match: 5. Germline-derived CDR1 and CDR2 are SNHLY and FYNNEI. CDR3 DNA sequence: TGTGCCAGCAGTGCGTCGACAGGGAAAGAGACCCAGTACTTC. Translating it yields CASSASTGKETQYF.

V and J are TRBV18 and TRBJ2-4; D gene unclear. V lost 2 bases to trimming and J lost 0 bases, with 5 bases between them. The germline CDR1 and CDR2 sequences are KGHSH and LQKENI. The CDR3 covers 14 residues. This CDR3 is CASSPGIAKNIQYF. As DNA, the CDR3 is TGTGCCAGCTCACCAGGAATAGCCAAAAACATTCAGTACTTC.

The chain has TRBV5-1 and TRBJ2-1; 12 bases fit TRBD2. Looked up from germline, CDR1 is SGHRS and CDR2 is YFSETQ. CDR3 size: 16 residues. The J segment lost 3 bases and the V segment lost 4 bases, leaving 5 bases of the junction unmatched. This CDR3 is CASSLPGLAGYNEQFF. The CDR3 DNA is TGCGCCAGCAGCCTACCGGGACTAGCGGGCTACAATGAGCAGTTCTTC. Combining the CDR3 with reference TRBV5-1 and TRBJ2-1 gives the whole variable domain KAGVTQTPRYLIKTRGQQVTLSCSPISGHRSVSWYQQTPGQGLQFLFEYFSETQRNKGNFPGRFSGRQFSNSRSEMNVSTLELGDSALYLCASSLPGLAGYNEQFFGPGTRLTVL.

V and J are TRBV7-8 and TRBJ2-5; D uncertain. Trimming removed 9 bases from V and 5 bases from J, with 19 bases in between. The CDR3 is 14 amino acids. From germline, CDR1 is SGHVS and CDR2 FQNEAQ. The CDR3 DNA sequence: TGTGCCAGTTCCGAGGCCCGTCTTGGGGAGACCCAGTACTTC. Translated, it gives CASSEARLGETQYF.

The chain is built from TRBV2 and TRBJ1-1; D not resolved. V was cut by 6 bases and J by 0 bases, with 11 bases left in between. The germline V gene has CDR1 SNHLY and CDR2 FYNNEI. This CDR3 contains 14 residues. The CDR3 region is CASSAELMNTEAFF. For the CDR3, the DNA is TGTGCCAGCAGCGCTGAACTTATGAACACTGAAGCTTTCTTT.

This chain joins TRBV5-4 and TRBJ1-1; D gene unclear. This CDR3 has 16 amino acids. V was clipped by 0 bases and J by 6 bases, with 18 bases between them. Germline V CDR1 and CDR2: SGHNT, YYREEE (reference sequence). CDR3 nucleotides: TGTGCCAGCAGCTTGGACGGAGGAGGGCAGCGCGCTGAAGCTTTCTTT. Translation: CASSLDGGGQRAEAFF.

As regards this clone: Other DNA sequences in the same sample also yield this CDR3. This chain uses TRBV6-5 with TRBJ1-2; maybe TRBD1 (5 bases). The V and J ends lost 6 bases and 1 base respectively, with 9 bases between them. Germline values: CDR1 MNHEY, CDR2 SVGAGI. The CDR3 is 13 residues long. As DNA, the CDR3 is TGTGCCAGCAGCCGGGGGGGTAACTATGGCTACACCTTC. It translates to CASSRGGNYGYTF.

The rearrangement links TRBV21-1 to TRBJ2-2; the D call TRBD2 from the table was never checked on the DNA. TRBV21-1 is a listed pseudogene. The CDR3 runs to 15 residues. Here the CDR3 reads CASSKPSANTGELFF. The CDR3 region has the DNA TGTGCCAGCAGCAAACCGAGCGCGAACACCGGGGAGCTGTTTTTT.